The T cell receptor beta chain described here comes from a study of blood T cell repertoires in COVID-19. Looking at the study overall: Collection of acute and convalescent COVID-19 samples took place in the United States, Italy and Spain.

CDR3 length: 13 amino acids. Trimming left V 4 bases short and J 2 bases short, with 8 bases between. Germline V gene sequence: CDR1 MGHRA, CDR2 YSYEKL. Those enrolled, adults aged roughly 18 to 89 years, came from about two dozen US areas. The study assigned cohorts using participant-reported clinical history. As originally analysed: Amplification from reference gene primers served as the basis for estimated nucleated cell counts. Data came from immunoSEQ multiplex PCR; TCRdb stores just in-frame clones and leaves some out. That table is the source of V, J and clone size, and D and trimming were worked out from the DNA. Of approximately 270,000 clones in the sample, roughly nine tenths are singletons; the top ten hold approximately 1.2%.

The V gene is TRBV4-1, the J gene TRBJ2-5; D is uncertain. This clonotype was sampled from a human donor in a cohort exposed to, infected with or recovered from COVID-19 (not recorded which). The donor label of this sample is uncertain. What was sequenced was PBMCs or T cells enriched from blood (not recorded which). In DNA form, the CDR3 reads TGCGCCAGCAGCCTGATAGCTCAAGAGACCCAGTACTTC. Its translation: CASSLIAQETQYF.